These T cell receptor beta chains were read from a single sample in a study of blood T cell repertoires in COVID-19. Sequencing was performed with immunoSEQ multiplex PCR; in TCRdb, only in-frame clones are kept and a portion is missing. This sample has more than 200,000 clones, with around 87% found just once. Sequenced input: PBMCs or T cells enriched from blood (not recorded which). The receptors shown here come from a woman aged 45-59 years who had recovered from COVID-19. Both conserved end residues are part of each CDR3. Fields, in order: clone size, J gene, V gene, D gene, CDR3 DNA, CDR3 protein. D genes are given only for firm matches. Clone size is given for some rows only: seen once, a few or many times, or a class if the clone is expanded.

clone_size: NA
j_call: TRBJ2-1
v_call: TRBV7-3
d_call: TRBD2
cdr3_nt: TGTGCCAGCAGCTCCGGAGGAAGCGGGACCTGGAATGAGCAGTTCTTC
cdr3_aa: CASSSGGSGTWNEQFF

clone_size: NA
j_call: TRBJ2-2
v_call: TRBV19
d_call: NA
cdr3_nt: TGTGCCAGCGCAGGGGCCCCCGGGGAGCTGTTTTTT
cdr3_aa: CASAGAPGELFF

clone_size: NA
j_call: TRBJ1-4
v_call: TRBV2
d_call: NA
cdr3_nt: TGTGCCAGCAGGCGGGAGAGTAATGAAAAACTGTTTTTT
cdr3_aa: CASRRESNEKLFF

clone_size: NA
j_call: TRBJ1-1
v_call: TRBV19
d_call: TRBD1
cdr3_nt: TGTGCCAGTAGACACAGGGGAAAGAACACTGAAGCTTTCTTT
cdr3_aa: CASRHRGKNTEAFF

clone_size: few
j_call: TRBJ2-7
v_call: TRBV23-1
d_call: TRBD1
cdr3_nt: TGCGCCAGCGGCTACGGGACAGCTGCCTACGAGCAGTACTTC
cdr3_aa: CASGYGTAAYEQYF

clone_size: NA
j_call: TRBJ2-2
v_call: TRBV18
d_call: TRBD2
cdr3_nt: TGTGCCAGCTCCCGTACCGGGACTAGCGGGAGGAAGAACACCGGGGAGCTGTTTTTT
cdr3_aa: CASSRTGTSGRKNTGELFF

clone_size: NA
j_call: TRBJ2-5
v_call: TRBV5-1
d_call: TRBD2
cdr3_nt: TGCGCCAGCAGCTTGAGAAGCGGGAGGGCCCAAGAGACCCAGTACTTC
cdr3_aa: CASSLRSGRAQETQYF

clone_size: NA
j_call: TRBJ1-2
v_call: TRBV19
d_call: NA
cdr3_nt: TGTGCCAGTACTCATCAGGGGAGCTATGGCTACACCTTC
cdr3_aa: CASTHQGSYGYTF

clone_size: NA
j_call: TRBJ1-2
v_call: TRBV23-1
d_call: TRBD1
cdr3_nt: TGCGCCAGCAGTCAAGTGGGACAGGGGAACTATGGCTACACCTTC
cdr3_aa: CASSQVGQGNYGYTF

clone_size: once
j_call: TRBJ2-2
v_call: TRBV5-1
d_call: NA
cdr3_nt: TGCGCCAGCGCAAGACTAGGATCCACCGGGGAGCTGTTTTTT
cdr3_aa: CASARLGSTGELFF

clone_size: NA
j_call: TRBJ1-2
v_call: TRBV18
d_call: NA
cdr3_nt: TGTGCCAGCTCACGGGACAATAACTATGGCTACACCTTC
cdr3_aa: CASSRDNNYGYTF

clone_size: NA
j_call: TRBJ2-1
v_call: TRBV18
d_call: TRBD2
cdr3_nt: TGTGCCAGCTCAGCTGCAACGGGACTAGTCGATGAGCAGTTCTTC
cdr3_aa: CASSAATGLVDEQFF

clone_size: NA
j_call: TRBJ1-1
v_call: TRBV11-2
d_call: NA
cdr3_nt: TGTGCCAGCAGTAATCAAGGGGGTTACACTGAAGCTTTCTTT
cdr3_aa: CASSNQGGYTEAFF

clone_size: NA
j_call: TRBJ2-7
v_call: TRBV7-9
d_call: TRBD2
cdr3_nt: TGTGCCAGCAGCTTGGGAGGGCCCGGCTACGAGCAGTACTTC
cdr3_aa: CASSLGGPGYEQYF

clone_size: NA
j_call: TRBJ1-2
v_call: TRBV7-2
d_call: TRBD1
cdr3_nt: TGTGCCAGCAGCTGGGGGCAGGGGGTCTATGGCTACACCTTC
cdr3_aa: CASSWGQGVYGYTF

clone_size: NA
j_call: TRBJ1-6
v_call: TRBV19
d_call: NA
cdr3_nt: TGTGCCGGCAGCTCGGGGGGCCGGGGTTCACCCCTCCACTTT
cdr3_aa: CAGSSGGRGSPLHF

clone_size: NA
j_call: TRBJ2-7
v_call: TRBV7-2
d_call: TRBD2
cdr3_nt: TGTGCCAGCAGAACCGGGACTAGCGCGACCTACGAGCAGTACTTC
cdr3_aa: CASRTGTSATYEQYF

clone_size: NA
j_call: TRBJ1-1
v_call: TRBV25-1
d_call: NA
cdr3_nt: TGTGCCAGCAGTGATTTAAGCCCCAAAGCTTTCTTT
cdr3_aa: CASSDLSPKAFF

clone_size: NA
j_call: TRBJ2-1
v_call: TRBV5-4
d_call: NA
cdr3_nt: TGTGCCAGCAGCGTACCGAGCTCCTACAATGAGCAGTTCTTC
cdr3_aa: CASSVPSSYNEQFF

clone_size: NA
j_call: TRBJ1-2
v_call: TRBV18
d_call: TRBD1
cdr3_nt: TGTGCCAGCTCACCGGAGGGGGCCGGCTATGGCTACACCTTC
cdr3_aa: CASSPEGAGYGYTF

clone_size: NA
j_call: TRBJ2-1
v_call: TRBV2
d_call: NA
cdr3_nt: TGTGCCAGCAGTGAAGATAGTCAGGGTGGCAATGAGCAGTTCTTC
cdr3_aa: CASSEDSQGGNEQFF

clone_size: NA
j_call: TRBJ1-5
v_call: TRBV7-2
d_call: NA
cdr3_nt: TGTGCCAGCAGCCTAACAGCCTTCAATCAGCCCCAGCATTTT
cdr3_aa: CASSLTAFNQPQHF

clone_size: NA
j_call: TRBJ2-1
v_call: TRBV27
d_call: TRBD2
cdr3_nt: TGTGCCAGCAGGGGACTAGCGGGAGCCTACAATGAGCAGTTCTTC
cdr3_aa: CASRGLAGAYNEQFF

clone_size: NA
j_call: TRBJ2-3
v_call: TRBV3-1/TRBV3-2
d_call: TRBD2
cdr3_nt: TGTGCCAGCAGCCAACAGACTAGCTCAGATACGCAGTATTTT
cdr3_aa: CASSQQTSSDTQYF

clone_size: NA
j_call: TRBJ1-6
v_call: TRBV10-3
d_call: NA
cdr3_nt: TGTGCCATCAGTGAGTCAGGGGCGACACCCCTCCACTTT
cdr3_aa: CAISESGATPLHF

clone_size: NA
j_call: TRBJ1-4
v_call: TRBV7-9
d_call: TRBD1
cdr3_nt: TGTGCCAGCAGCCCCGACTCGAAGGGGGCGCTGACTAATGAAAAACTGTTTTTT
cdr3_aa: CASSPDSKGALTNEKLFF

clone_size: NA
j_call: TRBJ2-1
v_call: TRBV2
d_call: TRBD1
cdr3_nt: TGTGCCAGCAGCCCCGGGACAGGGGGCAACTACAATGAGCAGTTCTTC
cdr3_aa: CASSPGTGGNYNEQFF

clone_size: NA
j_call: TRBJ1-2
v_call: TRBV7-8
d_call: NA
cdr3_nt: TGTGCCAGCAGCCACCGGAGTACTAACTATGGCTACACCTTC
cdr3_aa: CASSHRSTNYGYTF

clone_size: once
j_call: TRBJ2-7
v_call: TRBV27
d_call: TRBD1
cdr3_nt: TGTGCCAGCAGGATCGCCGGGACAGGGGGATACGAGCAGTACTTC
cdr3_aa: CASRIAGTGGYEQYF

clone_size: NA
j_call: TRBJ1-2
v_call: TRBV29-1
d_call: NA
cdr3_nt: TGCAGCGTTGACATCGTAGGGGCCTATGGCTACACCTTC
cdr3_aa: CSVDIVGAYGYTF

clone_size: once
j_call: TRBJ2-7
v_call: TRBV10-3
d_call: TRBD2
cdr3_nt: TGTGCCATCAGTGATTGGCTAGCGGGAGACGAGCAGTACTTC
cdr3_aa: CAISDWLAGDEQYF

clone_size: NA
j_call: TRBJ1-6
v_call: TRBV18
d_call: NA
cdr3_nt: TGTGCCAGCTCACCATTCCCCGGGAATAATTCACCCCTCCACTTT
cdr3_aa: CASSPFPGNNSPLHF

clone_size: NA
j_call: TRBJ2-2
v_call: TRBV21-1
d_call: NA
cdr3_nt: TGTGCCAGCAGGGGTCCAGGGGCTATTTACACCGGGGAGCTGTTTTTT
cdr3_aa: CASRGPGAIYTGELFF

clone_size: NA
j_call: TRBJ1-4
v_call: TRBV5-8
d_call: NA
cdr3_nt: TGTGCCAGCAGCTTGGGAGTACAGGCAGATCGTAAACTGTTTTTT
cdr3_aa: CASSLGVQADRKLFF

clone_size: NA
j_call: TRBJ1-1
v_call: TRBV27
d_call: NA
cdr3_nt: TGTGCCAGCAGTTTCTCCAGGAACACTGAAGCTTTCTTT
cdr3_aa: CASSFSRNTEAFF

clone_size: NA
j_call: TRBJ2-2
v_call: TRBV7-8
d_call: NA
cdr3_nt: TGTGCCAGCAGCTTAGAAGGCGGAGGTTGGACCGGGGAGCTGTTTTTT
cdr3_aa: CASSLEGGGWTGELFF

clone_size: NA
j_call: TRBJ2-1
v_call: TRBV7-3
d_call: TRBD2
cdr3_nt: TGTGCCAGCAGCGCTAGCGGGAGTAGGCATAATGAGCAGTTCTTC
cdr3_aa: CASSASGSRHNEQFF

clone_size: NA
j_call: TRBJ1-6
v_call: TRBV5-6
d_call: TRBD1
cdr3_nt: TGTGCCAGCAGTCCGGGACAGGGAGGCACAAGCTCCTATAATTCACCCCTCCACTTT
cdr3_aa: CASSPGQGGTSSYNSPLHF

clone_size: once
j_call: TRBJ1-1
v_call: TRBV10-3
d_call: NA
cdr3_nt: TGTGCCATCAGTGAGAACAGGGCGAACACTGAAGCTTTCTTT
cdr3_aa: CAISENRANTEAFF